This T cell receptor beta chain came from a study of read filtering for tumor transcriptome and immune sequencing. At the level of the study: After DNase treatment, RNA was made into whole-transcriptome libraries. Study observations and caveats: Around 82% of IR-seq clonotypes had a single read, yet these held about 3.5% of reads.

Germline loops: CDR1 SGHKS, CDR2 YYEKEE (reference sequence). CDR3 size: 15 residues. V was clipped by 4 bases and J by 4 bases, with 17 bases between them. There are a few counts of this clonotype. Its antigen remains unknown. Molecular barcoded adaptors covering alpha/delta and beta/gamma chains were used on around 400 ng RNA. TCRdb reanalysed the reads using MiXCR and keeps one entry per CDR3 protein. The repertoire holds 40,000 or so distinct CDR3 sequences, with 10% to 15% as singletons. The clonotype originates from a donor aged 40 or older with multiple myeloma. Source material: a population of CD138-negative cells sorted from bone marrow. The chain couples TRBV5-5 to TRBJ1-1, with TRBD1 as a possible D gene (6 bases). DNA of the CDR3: TGTGCCAGCAGCGCGCGACAGGTCGAGGTCACTGAAGCTTTCTTT. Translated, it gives CASSARQVEVTEAFF.